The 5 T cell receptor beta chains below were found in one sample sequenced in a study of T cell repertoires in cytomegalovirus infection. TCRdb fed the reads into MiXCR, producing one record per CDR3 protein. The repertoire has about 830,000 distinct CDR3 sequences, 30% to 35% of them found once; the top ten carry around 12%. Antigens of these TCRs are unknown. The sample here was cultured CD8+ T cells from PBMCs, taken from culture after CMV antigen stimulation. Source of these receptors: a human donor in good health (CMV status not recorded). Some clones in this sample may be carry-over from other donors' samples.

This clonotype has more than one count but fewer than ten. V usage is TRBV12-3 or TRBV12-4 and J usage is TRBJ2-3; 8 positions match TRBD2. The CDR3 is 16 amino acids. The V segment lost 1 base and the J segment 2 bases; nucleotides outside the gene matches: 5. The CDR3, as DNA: TGTGCCAGCAGTTTAGGGCGGGGGGCCCTCACAGATACGCAGTATTTT. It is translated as CASSLGRGALTDTQYF.

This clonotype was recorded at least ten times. The CDR3 loop reads CASSLRSAESSYNSPLHF. The CDR3 bases are TGTGCCAGCAGCCTCAGGAGTGCGGAGAGCTCCTATAATTCACCCCTCCACTTT. The chain is built from TRBV7-6 and TRBJ1-6; D not resolved. From germline, CDR1 is SGHVS and CDR2 FNYEAQ. Trimming shortened V by 5 bases and J by 0 bases, and 17 bases separated the two germline ends. There are 18 residues in the CDR3.

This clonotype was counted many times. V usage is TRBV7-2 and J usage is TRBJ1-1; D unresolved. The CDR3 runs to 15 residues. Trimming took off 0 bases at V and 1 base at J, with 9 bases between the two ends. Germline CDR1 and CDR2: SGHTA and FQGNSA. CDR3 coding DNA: TGTGCCAGCAGCTTAGCGCTGACGGGGAACACTGAAGCTTTCTTT. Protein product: CASSLALTGNTEAFF.

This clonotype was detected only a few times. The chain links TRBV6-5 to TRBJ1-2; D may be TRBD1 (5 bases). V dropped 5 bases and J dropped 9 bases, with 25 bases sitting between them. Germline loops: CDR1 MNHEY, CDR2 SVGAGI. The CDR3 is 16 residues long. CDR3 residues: CASSRLRGRGEDRYTF. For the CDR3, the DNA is TGTGCCAGCAGTCGCCTACGGGGCCGAGGTGAGGATCGCTACACCTTC.

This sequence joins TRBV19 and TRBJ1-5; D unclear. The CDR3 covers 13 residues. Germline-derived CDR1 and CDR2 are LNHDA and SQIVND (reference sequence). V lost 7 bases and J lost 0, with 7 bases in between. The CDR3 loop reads CASTKNSNQPQHF. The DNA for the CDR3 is TGTGCCAGTACTAAGAATAGCAATCAGCCCCAGCATTTT.